This TCR beta chain comes out of a study of PD-1 blockade in classical Hodgkin lymphoma. Assay used: immunoSEQ multiplex PCR; TCRdb lists only in-frame clones, some missing. This table holds about 21,000 clones, about four fifths found once. Regarding time point: cycle 4 day 1 (C4D1), after 5 to 7 weeks of nivolumab. All the patients suffered relapse after autologous stem cell transplantation, and brentuximab vedotin exposure differed. The authors enriched CD8+ T cells from thawed PBMCs via magnetic negative selection. This clone was seen only once. This sample comprised CD8+ T cells from blood, obtained before the fourth cycle of nivolumab. The clonotype originates from a human donor with classical Hodgkin lymphoma.

CDR3 DNA: TGTGCCAGCAGTGAAAGGGGTAGCGGGGTGTACCAAGAGACCCAGTACTTC. Translated: CASSERGSGVYQETQYF. The chain uses TRBV6-1 and TRBJ2-5; 8 nucleotides match TRBD2. Per the germline V gene, CDR1 is MNHNS and CDR2 is SASEGT. CDR3 length: 17 residues. J was trimmed by 0 bases and V by 2 bases; bases with no gene match: 8.